Listed below are T cell receptor beta chains from one sample, sequenced in a study of blood T cell repertoires in COVID-19. The assay was immunoSEQ multiplex PCR, and TCRdb's table has in-frame clones only and misses some. The sample yields approximately 77,000 clones, about 87% seen once. Sequenced: peripheral blood. These receptors came from a woman aged 80 or over with acute or convalescent COVID-19. Both conserved end residues are part of each CDR3. Each record gives: D gene, clone size, V gene, J gene, CDR3 DNA, CDR3 protein. A D gene is named only where the DNA matches it firmly. The size entry is marked missing in some rows and otherwise reads once, few, many or a size class.

>TRBD1|NA|TRBV6-5|TRBJ2-7
TGTGCCACCCAGACAGGGGGCTCCTACGAGCAGTACTTC
CATQTGGSYEQYF
>TRBD2|NA|TRBV2|TRBJ2-1
TGTGCCAGCAGTGGAGGGACTAGCGGGGGTAGAAATGAGCAGTTCTTC
CASSGGTSGGRNEQFF
>TRBD2|NA|TRBV19|TRBJ2-2
TGTGCCAGTAGTATGCGGCGGGGGAGCACCGGGGAGCTGTTTTTT
CASSMRRGSTGELFF
>TRBD1|NA|TRBV6-6|TRBJ1-1
TGTGCCAGCAGTTATGGACAGGGAATGAACACTGAAGCTTTCTTT
CASSYGQGMNTEAFF
>NA|NA|TRBV5-8|TRBJ2-7
TGTGCCAGCAGCTCGGGTAGCTACGAGCAGTACTTC
CASSSGSYEQYF
>TRBD2|NA|TRBV6-2/TRBV6-3|TRBJ2-1
TGTGCCAGCAGTTCACTTCCTACTAGCGGGAGGGGAGCGGAGCAGTTCTTC
CASSSLPTSGRGAEQFF
>NA|NA|TRBV29-1|TRBJ2-7
TGCAGCGTTGAAAGGGTGGCGGGCGAGCAGTACTTC
CSVERVAGEQYF
>TRBD1|few|TRBV6-5|TRBJ2-7
TGTGCCAGCAGTAAACAGGGGCTGCCCCTCTACGAGCAGTACTTC
CASSKQGLPLYEQYF
>NA|once|TRBV30|TRBJ1-3
TGTGCCTGTTTAGTGAGCTCTGGAAACACCATATATTTT
CACLVSSGNTIYF
>TRBD2|NA|TRBV5-4|TRBJ2-1
TGTGCCAGCAGCGGTGCGGGGACTAACTTCTACAATGAGCAGTTCTTC
CASSGAGTNFYNEQFF
>TRBD2|few|TRBV5-1|TRBJ2-3
TGCGCCAGCAGCGTCGGAGGGACTAGCGGTACAGATACGCAGTATTTT
CASSVGGTSGTDTQYF
>TRBD2|NA|TRBV4-3|TRBJ2-5
TGCGCCAGCAGCCAAGATAGTGCGGGGGGGCCGGGAGAGACCCAGTACTTC
CASSQDSAGGPGETQYF
>NA|NA|TRBV19|TRBJ1-1
TGTGCCAGTAGTTTCCGGACAGTGAACACTGAAGCTTTCTTT
CASSFRTVNTEAFF
>TRBD1|few|TRBV28|TRBJ2-4
TGTGCCAGCATCCCTCAGGGGGCTGGAAACATTCAGTACTTC
CASIPQGAGNIQYF
>TRBD2|once|TRBV7-2|TRBJ2-2
TGTGCCAGCAGCTTAGTTTACGGCGGGGGGGTCACCGGGGAGCTGTTTTTT
CASSLVYGGGVTGELFF
>TRBD1|NA|TRBV19|TRBJ1-5
TGTGCCAGTAGTCTAGACAGGGGGGTCTATCAGCCCCAGCATTTT
CASSLDRGVYQPQHF
>NA|once|TRBV6-2/TRBV6-3|TRBJ1-4
TGTGCCAGCAGTATGGGCGCAGGGTCGCGAACTAATGAAAAACTGTTTTTT
CASSMGAGSRTNEKLFF
>NA|once|TRBV18|TRBJ1-1
TGTGCCAGCTCACCACCGAACGGGGTGAACACTGAAGCTTTCTTT
CASSPPNGVNTEAFF
>TRBD2|NA|TRBV6-5|TRBJ2-7
TGTGCCAGCAGAACGGGACTACCAACCTCCTACGAGCAGTACTTC
CASRTGLPTSYEQYF
>NA|once|TRBV11-1|TRBJ2-7
TGTGCCAGCACCCTAAGGGGTGGCGAGCAGTACTTC
CASTLRGGEQYF
>TRBD1|few|TRBV5-4|TRBJ1-1
TGTGCCAGCAGCTCGTCAGACAGGGGGCGGACGGCTGAAGCTTTCTTT
CASSSSDRGRTAEAFF
>TRBD2|once|TRBV14|TRBJ2-1
TGTGCCAGCCGCCCTAGCGGGTTATCCTACAATGAGCAGTTCTTC
CASRPSGLSYNEQFF
>TRBD1|NA|TRBV5-6|TRBJ1-1
TGTGCCAGCAGCCGGACACAGGGGGAGGCTTTCTTT
CASSRTQGEAFF
>NA|NA|TRBV3-1/TRBV3-2|TRBJ2-7
TGTGCCAGCAGCCAAGACCGAGGCTGCGGGACTTTTAAGGAGCAGTACTTC
CASSQDRGCGTFKEQYF